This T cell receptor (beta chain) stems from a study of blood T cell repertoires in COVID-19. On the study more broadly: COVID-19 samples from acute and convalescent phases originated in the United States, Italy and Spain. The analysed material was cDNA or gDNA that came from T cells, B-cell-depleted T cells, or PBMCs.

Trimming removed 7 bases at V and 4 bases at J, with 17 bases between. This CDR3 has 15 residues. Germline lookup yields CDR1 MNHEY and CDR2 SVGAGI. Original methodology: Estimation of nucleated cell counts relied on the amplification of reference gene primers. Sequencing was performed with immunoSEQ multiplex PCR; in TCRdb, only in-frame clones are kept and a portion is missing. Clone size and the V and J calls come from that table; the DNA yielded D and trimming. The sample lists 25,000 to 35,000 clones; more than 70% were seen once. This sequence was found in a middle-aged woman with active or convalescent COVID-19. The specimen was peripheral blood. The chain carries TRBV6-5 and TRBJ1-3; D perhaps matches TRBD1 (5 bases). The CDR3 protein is CASTRGVSWGNTIYF. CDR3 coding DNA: TGTGCCAGCACCCGGGGGGTGTCGTGGGGAAACACCATATATTTT.